Below, 25 T cell receptor beta chains from the same sample are listed, as sequenced in a study of blood T cell repertoires in COVID-19. Sequencing used immunoSEQ multiplex PCR; TCRdb keeps in-frame clones, though not all of them. Among 100,000 to 150,000 clones listed, about 88% were seen once. Sample: peripheral blood. The receptors shown here come from a woman older than 75 with acute or convalescent COVID-19.

This chain uses TRBV4-2 with TRBJ2-1, with D perhaps TRBD1 (6 bases). V lost 0 bases and J lost 6, with 15 bases in between. CDR1 is LGHNA, CDR2 YNFKEQ, per germline. The CDR3 totals 16 residues. CDR3 protein: CASSQEGRGKGNEQFF. The CDR3 DNA reads TGTGCCAGCAGCCAAGAGGGCAGGGGTAAGGGCAATGAGCAGTTCTTC.

The chain employs TRBV7-9 and TRBJ1-2, with TRBD1 as a possible D gene (5 bases). V gave up 5 bases and J gave up 4 bases, with 14 bases separating them. CDR1 and CDR2 from the germline V gene are SEHNR and FQNEAQ (reference sequence). This CDR3 spans 14 amino acids. The CDR3 DNA reads TGTGCCAGCAGCCGGCTACAGGATATCTATGGCTACACCTTC. This codes for CASSRLQDIYGYTF.

This clone was counted only a few times. The J gene is TRBJ1-2, the V gene TRBV18; D gene ambiguous. The CDR3 extends over 13 amino acids. Germline lookup yields CDR1 KGHSH and CDR2 LQKENI. The V and J ends lost 3 bases and 2 bases respectively, with 7 bases between them. Here the CDR3 reads CASSPDGNYGYTF. In DNA form, the CDR3 reads TGTGCCAGCTCACCCGACGGGAACTATGGCTACACCTTC.

V gene TRBV7-8 combines with J gene TRBJ1-6, with D unresolved. The V gene lost 5 bases and the J gene lost 11 bases, with 13 bases spanning the gap. Germline V lookup: CDR1 SGHVS, CDR2 FQNEAQ. The CDR3 extends over 13 amino acids. In DNA form, the CDR3 reads TGTGCCAGCAGCGGGCAGACGTGGACACCCCTCCACTTT. It codes for CASSGQTWTPLHF.

V usage is TRBV5-5 and J usage is TRBJ1-5; D gene uncertain. This CDR3 spans 14 amino acids. V was trimmed by 2 bases and J by 7 bases, leaving 13 bases between them. Germline V gene lookup returns CDR1 SGHKS and CDR2 YYEKEE (reference sequence). CDR3 region: CASSFMRVGQPQHF. As DNA, the CDR3 is TGTGCCAGCAGCTTTATGAGGGTTGGACAGCCCCAGCATTTT. The variable domain in full, with the rest retrieved from reference TRBV5-5 and TRBJ1-5, is DAGVTQSPTHLIKTRGQQVTLRCSPISGHKSVSWYQQVLGQGPQFIFQYYEKEERGRGNFPDRFSARQFPNYSSELNVNALLLGDSALYLCASSFMRVGQPQHFGDGTRLSIL.

The CDR3 loop is CASSLETGMKLFF. The CDR3 region has the DNA TGCGCCAGCAGCTTAGAAACAGGGATGAAACTGTTTTTT. V gene TRBV5-1 combines with J gene TRBJ1-4; D might be TRBD1 (6 bases). V dropped 2 bases and J dropped 11 bases, with 13 bases sitting between them. The CDR3 consists of 13 residues. The germline gives CDR1 SGHRS, CDR2 YFSETQ.

This chain links TRBV5-1 with TRBJ1-2, with D possibly matching TRBD1 (6 bases). Trimming took 4 bases from V and 2 from J, leaving 18 bases between them. The CDR3 has 16 residues. Germline V gene sequence: CDR1 SGHRS, CDR2 YFSETQ. The CDR3 here is CASSEGQTGRNYGYTF. CDR3 coding DNA: TGCGCCAGCAGCGAGGGACAAACGGGTAGAAACTATGGCTACACCTTC.

The gene calls are TRBV6-5 and TRBJ1-1, with 7 bases matching TRBD1. V was clipped by 0 bases and J by 10 bases; unmatched bases: 11. CDR3 size: 15 residues. Germline V CDR1 and CDR2: MNHEY, SVGAGI. In nucleotides, the CDR3 is TGTGCCAGCAGTTACTCTGAGACAGGGTTTTTATCAGCTTTCTTT. Its translation is CASSYSETGFLSAFF.

V gene TRBV7-2 combines with J gene TRBJ1-1; 10 nucleotides agree with TRBD1. Germline V lookup: CDR1 SGHTA, CDR2 FQGNSA. V shed 5 bases and J 5 bases; nucleotides not matched to a gene: 8. The CDR3 sequence is 15 residues long. In DNA, the CDR3 is TGTGCCAGCAGCCTGACAGGGGGCGCAGAGACTGAAGCTTTCTTT. Protein: CASSLTGGAETEAFF.

The rearrangement joins TRBV6-1 to TRBJ2-6; tentative D call: TRBD2 (7 bases). The V and J ends lost 2 bases and 1 base respectively, with 15 bases between them. This CDR3 is built from 18 residues. The germline CDR1 and CDR2 sequences are MNHNS and SASEGT. For the CDR3, the DNA is TGTGCCAGCAGTGAATCGGGGGGCGCTGGTTCTGGGGCCAACGTCCTGACTTTC. Translation gives CASSESGGAGSGANVLTF.

In this sample, this clone turned up once. This chain connects TRBV9 to TRBJ2-1; a weak D match, TRBD2 (5 bases). Deletions cut 5 bases from V and 2 bases from J, with 17 bases between. The CDR3 loop spans 16 amino acids. Germline V CDR1 and CDR2: SGDLS, YYNGEE. The CDR3 coding sequence is TGTGCCAGCAGTGCTGCTAGCTCCCAAACCTACAATGAGCAGTTCTTC. The encoded protein is CASSAASSQTYNEQFF.

The V and J genes are TRBV27 and TRBJ2-5, with a possible D match to TRBD2 (5 bases). V was trimmed by 5 bases and J by 4 bases, leaving 14 bases between them. This CDR3 region has 14 residues. Per the germline V gene, CDR1 is MNHEY and CDR2 is SMNVEV (reference sequence). DNA of the CDR3: TGTGCCAGCAGTCCCATCGCGGGCCGAGAGACCCAGTACTTC. Translating it yields CASSPIAGRETQYF.

The rearrangement links TRBV24-1 to TRBJ2-1; 9 nucleotides agree with TRBD2. J gave up 6 bases and V 4 bases, and 6 bases lay outside the gene matches. Germline CDR1 KGHDR, CDR2 SFDVKD. The CDR3 sequence is 15 residues long. CDR3 residues: CATSEIGGRGNEQFF. The CDR3 region has the DNA TGTGCCACCAGTGAGATCGGCGGGAGGGGCAATGAGCAGTTCTTC.

V gene TRBV4-1 combines with J gene TRBJ1-5; D might be TRBD1 (5 bases). The CDR3 spans 14 residues. The germline V and J ends were trimmed by 0 bases and 3 bases, with 6 bases remaining between them. Germline V gives CDR1 MGHRA, CDR2 YSYEKL. This CDR3 reads CASSQDRVNQPQHF. The DNA for the CDR3 is TGCGCCAGCAGCCAAGACAGGGTCAATCAGCCCCAGCATTTT.

In nucleotides, the CDR3 is TGTGCCAGCTCACCCCGGGGAGGGGGTTCTAATTCACCCCTCCACTTT. Translating gives CASSPRGGGSNSPLHF. The J gene is TRBJ1-6, the V gene TRBV18, with D possibly being TRBD1 (6 bases). Germline assignment: CDR1 KGHSH and CDR2 LQKENI. V was trimmed by 3 bases and J by 6 bases, leaving 15 bases between them. This CDR3 is built from 16 residues.

J is TRBJ2-6 and V is TRBV6-1, with 8 bases lining up with TRBD2. V lost 4 bases to trimming and J lost 4 bases; unmatched junction nucleotides: 9. This CDR3 region has 17 residues. Looked up from germline, CDR1 is MNHNS and CDR2 is SASEGT. CDR3 protein: CASSGAGGAPGANVLTF. The CDR3 bases are TGTGCCAGCAGTGGCGCCGGGGGGGCGCCCGGGGCCAACGTCCTGACTTTC.

Only a few counts were recorded for this clone. The rearrangement uses TRBV4-1 and TRBJ1-3; no firm D call. This CDR3 region has 15 residues. Germline V gene sequence: CDR1 MGHRA, CDR2 YSYEKL. Trimming removed 2 bases at V and 0 bases at J, with 8 bases between. The CDR3 protein is CASSQLASSGNTIYF. CDR3 sequence (DNA): TGCGCCAGCAGCCAATTGGCAAGCTCTGGAAACACCATATATTTT.

As concerns this clone: Other DNA sequences in the same sample also yield this CDR3. The V call is TRBV5-1, the J call TRBJ1-5; 7 bases match TRBD1. Looked up from germline, CDR1 is SGHRS and CDR2 is YFSETQ. V shed 0 bases and J 4 bases; nucleotides not matched to a gene: 4. CDR3 length equals 15 residues. CDR3 sequence: CASSLEGGGNQPQHF. The CDR3 DNA is TGCGCCAGCAGCTTGGAAGGGGGCGGAAATCAGCCCCAGCATTTT. Variable domain in full (rest from reference TRBV5-1 and TRBJ1-5): KAGVTQTPRYLIKTRGQQVTLSCSPISGHRSVSWYQQTPGQGLQFLFEYFSETQRNKGNFPGRFSGRQFSNSRSEMNVSTLELGDSALYLCASSLEGGGNQPQHFGDGTRLSIL.

This clone was counted once. The chain links TRBV6-1 to TRBJ1-2, with TRBD1 matching 7 bases. Germline V gene data show CDR1 as MNHNS and CDR2 as SASEGT. After removal of 3 bases from V and 8 bases from J, the junction contained 9 bases not matched to a gene. The CDR3 has 14 residues. CDR3 sequence (DNA): TGTGCCAGCAGTGAGACAGGGTCGGGGGACGGCTACACCTTC. Protein sequence: CASSETGSGDGYTF.

The V call is TRBV5-4, the J call TRBJ2-2, with D possibly being TRBD2 (6 bases). V gave up 4 bases and J gave up 8 bases, with 9 bases separating them. CDR1 and CDR2 from the germline V gene are SGHNT and YYREEE (reference sequence). The CDR3 runs 12 residues. The CDR3 nucleotides read TGTGCCAGCAGCCCTAGCGTTGGGGAGCTGTTTTTT. This encodes CASSPSVGELFF.

The rearrangement uses TRBV6-5 and TRBJ2-1; D remains unclear. The CDR3 is made up of 13 amino acids. Germline V CDR1 and CDR2: MNHEY, SVGAGI. V lost 7 bases and J lost 0, with 7 bases in between. The CDR3 protein is CASTLSSYNEQFF. DNA for the CDR3: TGTGCCAGCACTTTGAGCTCCTACAATGAGCAGTTCTTC.

Concerning this clone: Other nucleotide sequences from this sample produce the same CDR3. The rearrangement joins TRBV27 to TRBJ2-7, with 7 positions matching TRBD2. The CDR3 has 14 amino acids. Trimming took 2 bases from V and 0 from J; bases not matched to a gene: 1. CDR1 MNHEY and CDR2 SMNVEV come from the germline V gene (reference sequence). The CDR3 loop is CASSLAGDSYEQYF. The CDR3 DNA reads as TGTGCCAGCAGTTTAGCGGGGGACTCCTACGAGCAGTACTTC.

This sequence joins TRBV7-2 and TRBJ2-5; 8 bases match TRBD1. The CDR3 consists of 16 residues. Germline V gene sequence: CDR1 SGHTA, CDR2 FQGNSA. With V trimmed by 4 bases and J by 2 bases, 9 bases remained unmatched. The CDR3 here is CASSSPTGVGQETQYF. The CDR3 DNA follows: TGTGCCAGCAGCTCGCCGACAGGGGTAGGACAAGAGACCCAGTACTTC.

This rearrangement joins TRBV4-3 to TRBJ2-2; 9 bases agree with TRBD2. From germline, CDR1 is LGHNA and CDR2 YSLEER. The CDR3 covers 17 residues. Germline trimming cut 2 bases from V and 7 bases from J; bases unmatched to any gene: 11. For the CDR3, the DNA is TGCGCCAGCAGCCAACAATACAGCGGGGGGCTTGGCGGGGAGCTGTTTTTT. It codes for CASSQQYSGGLGGELFF.

This clone was seen only once. V is TRBV28 and J is TRBJ1-4, with 8 nucleotides matching TRBD1. The CDR3 consists of 15 residues. Unmatched junction bases numbered 7, after V lost 5 bases and J lost 5 bases. In germline, CDR1 is MDHEN, CDR2 SYDVKM. CDR3 sequence (DNA): TGTGCCAGCAGTACACAGGGGGGAACAAATGAAAAACTGTTTTTT. It translates to CASSTQGGTNEKLFF.